The sequence of this TCR beta chain was determined in a study of T cell repertoires in cytomegalovirus infection. Whole-study findings and limits: Based on cumulative public TCR beta family frequency, carriers of CMV plus the relevant HLA were identified.

Turning to this clonotype: Its target is not known.

The germline V gene has CDR1 KGHSH and CDR2 LQKENI. The V end was cut by 4 bases, the J end by 6 bases, with 13 bases between. This CDR3 contains 14 residues. TCRdb reprocessed the reads with MiXCR, giving one entry per CDR3 protein. The sample holds a few hundred thousand distinct CDR3 sequences, 35% to 50% seen once. The chain uses TRBV18 and TRBJ1-5; no reliable D call. The receptor was derived from a human donor in good health (CMV status not recorded). Some clones in this sample may be carry-over from other donors' samples. Sequencing used cultured PBMCs, obtained from culture after CMV antigen stimulation. CDR3 nucleotides: TGTGCCAGCTCACTAGCGGCAGAGAGTCAGCCCCAGCATTTT. Protein: CASSLAAESQPQHF.